This T cell receptor beta chain was documented in a study of cytomegalovirus exposure and HLA in healthy donors. Study-level points and caveats: For presence/absence analyses, sequencing depth was assumed to be roughly uniform across donors. Later analysis showed TCR association rates varying by HLA locus, highest for DRB1 and lowest for HLA-C.

Use of 60 Vbeta and 13 Jbeta primers characterized the PCR. This table comes from immunoSEQ multiplex PCR, and its TCRdb copy is limited to in-frame clones, with some not included. This sample's clone table lists approximately 120,000 clones. Regarding this clone: Its target is unknown.

The origin of this receptor is a man younger than 45 in good health and CMV-seronegative. Input material: PBMCs.

The DNA of the CDR3 is TGTGCCAGCTCACGGGACTCTACCGAAGATACGCAGTATTTT. It translates to CASSRDSTEDTQYF. The rearrangement joins TRBV18 to TRBJ2-3; TRBD2 is a possible D gene (6 bases). The CDR3 has 14 amino acids. V gave up 4 bases and J gave up 5 bases, with 13 bases separating them. From germline, CDR1 is KGHSH and CDR2 LQKENI.